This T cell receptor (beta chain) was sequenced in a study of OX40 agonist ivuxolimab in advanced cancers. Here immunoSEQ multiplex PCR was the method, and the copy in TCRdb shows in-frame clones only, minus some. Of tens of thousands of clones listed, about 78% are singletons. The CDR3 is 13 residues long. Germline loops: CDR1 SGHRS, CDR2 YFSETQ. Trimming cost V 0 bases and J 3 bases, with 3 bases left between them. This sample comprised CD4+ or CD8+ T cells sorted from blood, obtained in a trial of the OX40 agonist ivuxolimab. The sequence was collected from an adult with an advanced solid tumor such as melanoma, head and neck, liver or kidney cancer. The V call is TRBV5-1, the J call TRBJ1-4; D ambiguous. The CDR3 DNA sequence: TGCGCCAGCAGCTTGGGGGCTAATGAAAAACTGTTTTTT. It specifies CASSLGANEKLFF.